The 3 T cell receptor beta chains below come from one sample, sequenced in a study of tumor-infiltrating lymphocytes in primary liver carcinoma. A constant-region primer served to make TCR beta cDNA from about 0.5 ug total RNA. Three rounds of nested multiplex PCR with slightly modified ARM-PCR produced TCR beta libraries. Forward primers for TRBV1-TRBV30 and a C-beta reverse primer served the first two PCR rounds, at approximately 10 cycles each. TCRdb ran MiXCR on the multiplex PCR reads and lists one entry per CDR3 protein. The table shows around 190,000 distinct CDR3 sequences, with around four fifths occurring only once. Co-extraction yielded RNA and DNA from roughly 20-30 mg of unsorted bulk tissue. Sequenced material: tumor tissue from primary liver carcinoma. The source of these receptors is a man aged 35-49 years with primary liver carcinoma and hepatitis B virus infection.

This sequence joins TRBV6-1 and TRBJ2-7; TRBD1 agrees at 8 bases. Germline-derived CDR1 and CDR2 are MNHNS and SASEGT. This CDR3 region has 14 residues. CDR3 in DNA: TGTGCAGGCAGCACCGGGACAGGCCCCTACGAGCAGTACTTC. Its translation: CAGSTGTGPYEQYF.

This clonotype has a single count. The CDR3 ends on some other residue instead of the conserved phenylalanine or tryptophan, so this is likely a read error. The rearrangement links TRBV29-1 to TRBJ2-1, with D tentatively TRBD2 (5 bases). The CDR3 spans 12 residues. CDR1 and CDR2 (germline): SQVTM, ANQGSEA. The CDR3 DNA follows: TGCAGCGGGGTACGGGATGTCGATGATCAGTTCTTA. Protein: CSGVRDVDDQFL.

In regard to this clonotype: The junction departs from the called germline gene at one end, perhaps through a read error. V gene TRBV29-1 combines with J gene TRBJ2-3; either TRBD1 or TRBD2 may fit D (5 bases each). The CDR3 has 14 residues. Germline V CDR1 and CDR2: SQVTM, ANQGSEA. The CDR3 nucleotides read TGCGGCGTTTTCGGGATAGGGGCGTCAGATACGCAGTATTTT. This gives the protein CGVFGIGASDTQYF.